Below, 16 T cell receptor beta chains from the same sample are listed, as sequenced in a study of blood T cell repertoires in COVID-19. Assay used: immunoSEQ multiplex PCR; TCRdb lists only in-frame clones, some missing. The profile shows 150,000 to 180,000 clones, about 85% of them singletons. Sequences were obtained from peripheral blood. The receptors were sampled from a woman in her seventies with acute or convalescent COVID-19.

This clone was detected once. The chain joins TRBV11-2 to TRBJ1-3; 8 nucleotides agree with TRBD1. The CDR3 covers 17 residues. The J segment lost 0 bases and the V segment lost 1 base, leaving 5 bases of the junction unmatched. Germline CDR1 and CDR2: SGHAT and FQNNGV. The CDR3 spells CASSLGGQGFSGNTIYF. DNA of the CDR3: TGTGCCAGCAGCTTAGGCGGACAGGGCTTCTCTGGAAACACCATATATTTT.

This rearrangement joins TRBV5-4 to TRBJ2-7; TRBD1 might be the D (5 bases). With 0 bases removed from V and 2 bases from J, the gap between germline ends came to 12 bases. CDR1 and CDR2 (germline): SGHNT, YYREEE (reference sequence). This CDR3 is 15 amino acids long. The CDR3 DNA reads as TGTGCCAGCAGCTTGGCCGGGCAGGGTCCCTACGAGCAGTACTTC. This sequence encodes CASSLAGQGPYEQYF.

The rearrangement joins TRBV7-6 to TRBJ2-5; 8 bases match TRBD1. V lost 2 bases to trimming and J lost 4 bases; unmatched junction nucleotides: 6. From germline, CDR1 is SGHVS and CDR2 FNYEAQ. The CDR3 loop spans 15 amino acids. This CDR3 is CASSLTQGAAETQYF. CDR3 bases: TGTGCCAGCAGCTTAACCCAGGGGGCAGCAGAGACCCAGTACTTC.

The chain links TRBV3-1 (or the pseudogene TRBV3-2) to TRBJ2-2; 7 nucleotides line up with TRBD2. The trim removed 5 bases at V and 4 bases at J, leaving 10 bases unmatched. Germline CDR1 reads LGHDT; CDR2 reads YNNKEL (reference sequence). The CDR3 loop spans 16 amino acids. The CDR3 nucleotides are TGTGCCAGCAGCGTCCGGGACTATCAGCGCACCGGGGAGCTGTTTTTT. Translation: CASSVRDYQRTGELFF.

The chain links TRBV3-1 (or the pseudogene TRBV3-2) to TRBJ2-1; a weak D match, TRBD1 (6 bases). The CDR3 runs to 14 residues. Germline CDR1 and CDR2: LGHDT and YNNKEL (reference sequence). Trimming pared 4 bases from V and 2 bases from J, leaving 9 bases between. The CDR3 here is CASSLTGPYNEQFF. The DNA of the CDR3 is TGTGCCAGCAGCCTAACAGGGCCCTACAATGAGCAGTTCTTC.

The CDR3 DNA follows: TGTGCCTGGAGGACGGGAATGACAGGGGGTAATGAAAAACTGTTTTTT. It yields the protein CAWRTGMTGGNEKLFF. The V and J genes are TRBV30 and TRBJ1-4; 9 bases line up with TRBD1. The CDR3 has 16 amino acids. Trimming removed 3 bases from V and 4 bases from J; junction bases left unmatched: 9. The germline V gene has CDR1 GTSNPN and CDR2 SVGIG (reference sequence).

The chain couples TRBV11-2 to TRBJ1-2, with D unresolved. Germline V gene data show CDR1 as SGHAT and CDR2 as FQNNGV. Trimming removed 1 base at V and 7 bases at J, with 13 bases between. The CDR3 is 14 residues long. CDR3 bases: TGTGCCAGCAGCTTAGTTTTAGTCAGCGGTGGCTACACCTTC. This gives the protein CASSLVLVSGGYTF.

The sample holds one count of this clone. This chain links TRBV9 with TRBJ1-2, with D possibly being TRBD1 (6 bases). Per the germline V gene, CDR1 is SGDLS and CDR2 is YYNGEE. V was trimmed by 5 bases and J by 0 bases, leaving 14 bases between them. The CDR3 spans 15 residues. Here the CDR3 DNA reads TGTGCCAGCAGTCTCCCGGGACAACCTAACTATGGCTACACCTTC. Amino acids: CASSLPGQPNYGYTF.

As DNA, the CDR3 is TGTGCCAGCTCACTAACGTCCGGGATTCAGCCCCAGCATTTT. Encoded protein: CASSLTSGIQPQHF. This chain uses TRBV18 with TRBJ1-5; no clear D gene. Germline CDR1 KGHSH, CDR2 LQKENI. V gave up 4 bases and J gave up 6 bases, with 13 bases separating them. The CDR3 is made up of 14 amino acids.

CDR3 sequence (DNA): TGTGCCAGCAGCGACCTGCCCGGGGGTTTGGACAATGAGCAGTTCTTC. It yields the protein CASSDLPGGLDNEQFF. The chain uses TRBV7-8 and TRBJ2-1, with D perhaps matching TRBD2 (6 bases). The CDR3 has 16 amino acids. Per germline, CDR1 SGHVS and CDR2 FQNEAQ. Trimming left V 5 bases short and J 5 bases short, with 19 bases between.

The chain carries TRBV6-5 and TRBJ2-7; 8 bases fit TRBD1. Germline CDR1 and CDR2: MNHEY and SVGAGI. The CDR3 is 15 amino acids. V lost 0 bases, J lost 3 bases, and 4 bases stayed unmatched. The CDR3 sequence: CASSYSGQGVYEQYF. The CDR3, as DNA: TGTGCCAGCAGTTACTCAGGACAGGGTGTCTACGAGCAGTACTTC.

This clone was counted between two and nine times. J is TRBJ1-6 and V is TRBV6-4; 9 nucleotides align to TRBD1. Germline V gene lookup returns CDR1 MRHNA and CDR2 SNTAGT. This CDR3 contains 14 residues. V trimming: 8 bases; J trimming: 10 bases; junction bases outside the gene matches: 9. The CDR3 loop reads CASRDTDRGSPLHF. The DNA of the CDR3 is TGTGCCAGCCGGGATACGGACAGGGGCTCACCCCTCCACTTT.

The rearrangement uses TRBV3-1 (or the pseudogene TRBV3-2) and TRBJ2-3; tentative D call: TRBD2 (5 bases). V lost 0 bases and J lost 5, with 15 bases in between. This CDR3 has 16 amino acids. Looked up from germline, CDR1 is LGHDT and CDR2 is YNNKEL (reference sequence). DNA for the CDR3: TGTGCCAGCAGCCAAGACTCTTGGGCGGGCGAAGATACGCAGTATTTT. Residues: CASSQDSWAGEDTQYF.

The V gene is TRBV7-9, the J gene TRBJ2-3, with D perhaps TRBD2 (5 bases). CDR1 is SEHNR and CDR2 is FQNEAQ in the germline V gene (reference sequence). Trimming removed 4 bases at V and 5 bases at J, with 13 bases between. The CDR3 spans 14 residues. Written as DNA, the CDR3 is TGTGCCAGCAGCTCGAGGCTCGGGGTAGATACGCAGTATTTT. Protein: CASSSRLGVDTQYF.

The chain carries TRBV28 and TRBJ1-4; a weak D match, TRBD1 (5 bases). V was pared by 2 bases and J by 10 bases, with 8 bases between. The CDR3 contains 12 residues. Germline V lookup: CDR1 MDHEN, CDR2 SYDVKM. The CDR3 coding sequence is TGTGCCAGCAGTTTAGACGGGGGAAAACTGTTTTTT. Protein: CASSLDGGKLFF. The variable domain in full, with the rest retrieved from reference TRBV28 and TRBJ1-4, is DVKVTQSSRYLVKRTGEKVFLECVQDMDHENMFWYRQDPGLGLRLIYFSYDVKMKEKGDIPEGYSVSREKKERFSLILESASTNQTSMYLCASSLDGGKLFFGSGTQLSVL.

The chain recombines TRBV6-5 with TRBJ1-6; no reliable D call. Germline V CDR1 and CDR2: MNHEY, SVGAGI. The V end was cut by 2 bases, the J end by 10 bases, with 15 bases between. This CDR3 comprises 15 residues. In nucleotides, the CDR3 is TGTGCCAGCAGTTACCTTCCTGGGCAGGAATCACCCCTCCACTTT. Amino acids: CASSYLPGQESPLHF.